Presented here are 13 T cell receptor beta chains from one specimen sequenced in a study of low-dose radiotherapy and immunotherapy resistance in tumors. Primers targeting TRAV and TRBV primed first-strand cDNA, covering alpha and beta chains. TCR amplification involved 20 PCR cycles with a constant-region primer and V-primer adapter. TCRdb passed the reads through MiXCR, listing each CDR3 protein once. This table holds around 9,800 distinct CDR3 sequences, around 72% found once. The receptors derive from a human donor with advanced metastatic prostate, ovarian, gallbladder or colorectal cancer (not recorded which). This table probably holds off-target reads from a library built for another chain.

This clonotype has just a few counts. This chain joins TRBV28 and TRBJ1-1; 7 nucleotides agree with TRBD1. The ends lost 6 bases at V and 10 bases at J; junction bases unmatched: 11. Per germline, CDR1 MDHEN and CDR2 SYDVKM. This CDR3 region has 13 residues. The CDR3 region has the DNA TGTGCCAGCAGGTCCCAGGGGGGTTTCGGAGCTTTCTTT. Its protein product is CASRSQGGFGAFF.

The J gene is TRBJ2-2, the V gene TRBV7-2; 9 nucleotides align to TRBD1. The CDR3 spans 14 residues. CDR1 SGHTA and CDR2 FQGNSA come from the germline V gene. J was trimmed by 4 bases and V by 3 bases; bases with no gene match: 0. The CDR3 region is CASSLTGGTGELFF. The CDR3 DNA is TGTGCCAGCAGCTTGACAGGGGGCACCGGGGAGCTGTTTTTT. The full variable domain, rest sourced from reference TRBV7-2 and TRBJ2-2, is GAGVSQSPSNKVTEKGKDVELRCDPISGHTALYWYRQSLGQGLEFLIYFQGNSAPDKSGLPSDRFSAERTGGSVSTLTIQRTQQEDSAVYLCASSLTGGTGELFFGEGSRLTVL.

J is TRBJ2-3 and V is TRBV5-3; 8 positions agree with TRBD1. TRBV5-3 is classed as an ORF, of uncertain function. This CDR3 is built from 15 residues. Germline trimming cut 8 bases from V and 4 bases from J; bases unmatched to any gene: 12. The CDR3: CASSTRTGTADTQYF. CDR3 DNA: TGTGCCAGCAGCACCCGGACAGGGACGGCAGATACGCAGTATTTT.

This sequence joins TRBV29-1 and TRBJ1-1, with D possibly matching TRBD1 (6 bases). The CDR3 loop spans 13 amino acids. Germline assignment: CDR1 SQVTM and CDR2 ANQGSEA. Trimming stripped 5 bases from V and 4 bases from J, with 14 bases between. CDR3 amino acids: CSVHGGEGTEAFF. CDR3 in DNA: TGCAGCGTTCATGGGGGCGAGGGCACTGAAGCTTTCTTT.

This chain links TRBV28 with TRBJ2-2; 7 nucleotides match TRBD1. Trimming took 11 bases from V and 5 from J; bases not matched to a gene: 11. The CDR3 contains 14 residues. CDR1 and CDR2 (germline): MDHEN, SYDVKM. This chain's CDR3 is CAVHPRQGTGELFF. In DNA, the CDR3 is TGTGCCGTCCACCCAAGACAGGGTACCGGGGAGCTGTTTTTT. Full variable domain (remainder filled in from reference TRBV28 and TRBJ2-2): DVKVTQSSRYLVKRTGEKVFLECVQDMDHENMFWYRQDPGLGLRLIYFSYDVKMKEKGDIPEGYSVSREKKERFSLILESASTNQTSMYLCAVHPRQGTGELFFGEGSRLTVL.

This chain joins TRBV12-3 or TRBV12-4 and TRBJ1-1; perhaps TRBD1 as D (5 bases). This CDR3 spans 14 amino acids. The V end lost 3 bases, the J end lost 10 bases, and 18 bases lay between the germline ends. CDR3 nucleotides: TGTGCCAGCAGTTTTGGGACCACTTCTGGGGGAGCTTTCTTT. Amino acid sequence: CASSFGTTSGGAFF.

A single count supports this clonotype. The V and J genes are TRBV29-1 and TRBJ2-1; perhaps TRBD2 as D (5 bases). The CDR3 is 13 amino acids. Deletions cut 4 bases from V and 6 bases from J, with 13 bases between. Germline V gene data show CDR1 as SQVTM and CDR2 as ANQGSEA. The CDR3 DNA reads TGCAGCGTTGTGCCGGGAATGATCAATGAGCAGTTCTTC. Amino acids: CSVVPGMINEQFF.

The chain uses TRBV20-1 and TRBJ1-6; 7 positions agree with TRBD1. CDR3 length: 14 amino acids. J lost 5 bases, V lost 0 bases, and 1 base had no gene match. Germline V gene data show CDR1 as DFQATT and CDR2 as SNEGSKA (reference sequence). CDR3 protein: CSARDGTDNSPLHF. The CDR3 DNA reads as TGCAGTGCTAGAGACGGGACAGATAATTCACCCCTCCACTTT.

The chain combines TRBV29-1 with TRBJ2-3; D unclear. The CDR3 is made up of 12 amino acids. Per the germline V gene, CDR1 is SQVTM and CDR2 is ANQGSEA. CDR3 sequence reads: CGIVVRPDTQYF. CDR3 DNA: TGCGGTATTGTTGTGAGACCGGATACGCAGTATTTT.

This chain joins TRBV6-5 and TRBJ2-7; TRBD1 matches 7 bases. This CDR3 contains 14 residues. CDR1 is MNHEY, CDR2 SVGAGI, per germline. The J segment lost 3 bases and the V segment lost 6 bases, leaving 8 bases of the junction unmatched. The DNA of the CDR3 is TGTGCCAGCAGCCGGACAGGTGTCCTCTACGAGCAGTACTTC. This translates into CASSRTGVLYEQYF.

V gene TRBV29-1 combines with J gene TRBJ2-1, with 13 positions matching TRBD2. With V trimmed by 5 bases and J by 7 bases, 5 bases remained unmatched. The germline V gene has CDR1 SQVTM and CDR2 ANQGSEA. The CDR3 loop spans 14 amino acids. CDR3 sequence (DNA): TGCAGCGTTCTAATGGGACTAGCGGGGAATGAGCAGTTCTTC. This translates into CSVLMGLAGNEQFF.

The V and J genes are TRBV28 and TRBJ2-7, with TRBD2 identical over 10 bases. This CDR3 spans 14 amino acids. The trim removed 5 bases at V and 1 base at J, leaving 2 bases unmatched. Germline assignment: CDR1 MDHEN and CDR2 SYDVKM. Here the CDR3 reads CASSVAGGSYEQYF. Here the CDR3 DNA reads TGTGCCAGCAGTGTAGCGGGAGGATCCTACGAGCAGTACTTC.

This clonotype appeared a few times. The V and J genes are TRBV5-1 and TRBJ2-1; a weak D match, TRBD2 (6 bases). Germline V gene lookup returns CDR1 SGHRS and CDR2 YFSETQ. CDR3 size: 15 residues. Trimming removed 3 bases from V and 4 bases from J, with 14 bases in between. CDR3 sequence: CASSSSEGGYNEQFF. The CDR3 DNA follows: TGCGCCAGCAGCTCAAGCGAAGGAGGGTACAATGAGCAGTTCTTC.